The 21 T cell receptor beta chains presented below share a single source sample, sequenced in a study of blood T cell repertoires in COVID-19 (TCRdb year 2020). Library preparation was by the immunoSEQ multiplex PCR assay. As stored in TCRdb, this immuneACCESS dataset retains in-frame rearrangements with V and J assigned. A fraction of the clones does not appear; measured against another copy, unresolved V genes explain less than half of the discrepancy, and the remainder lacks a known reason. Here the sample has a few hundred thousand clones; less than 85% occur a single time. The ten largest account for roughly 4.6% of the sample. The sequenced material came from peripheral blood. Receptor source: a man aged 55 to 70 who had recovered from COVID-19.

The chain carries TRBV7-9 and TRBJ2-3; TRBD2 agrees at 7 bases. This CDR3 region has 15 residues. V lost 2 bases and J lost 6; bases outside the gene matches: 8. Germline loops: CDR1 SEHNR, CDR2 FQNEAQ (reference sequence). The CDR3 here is CASSLTSVPMDTQYF. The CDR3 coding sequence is TGTGCCAGCAGCTTAACTAGCGTACCTATGGATACGCAGTATTTT. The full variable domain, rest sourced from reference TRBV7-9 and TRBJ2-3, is DTGVSQNPRHKITKRGQNVTFRCDPISEHNRLYWYRQTLGQGPEFLTYFQNEAQLEKSRLLSDRFSAERPKGSFSTLEIQRTEQGDSAMYLCASSLTSVPMDTQYFGPGTRLTVL.

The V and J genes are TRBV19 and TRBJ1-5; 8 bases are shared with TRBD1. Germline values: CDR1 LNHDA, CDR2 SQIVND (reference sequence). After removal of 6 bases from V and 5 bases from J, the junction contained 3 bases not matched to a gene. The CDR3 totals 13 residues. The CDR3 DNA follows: TGTGCCAGTAGGACAGGGGTGGATCAGCCCCAGCATTTT. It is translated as CASRTGVDQPQHF.

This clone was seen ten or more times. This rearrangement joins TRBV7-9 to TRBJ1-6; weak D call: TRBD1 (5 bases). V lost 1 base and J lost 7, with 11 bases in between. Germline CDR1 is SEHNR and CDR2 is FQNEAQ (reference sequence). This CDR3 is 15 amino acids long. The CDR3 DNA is TGTGCCAGCAGCTTAGGGGGGGTGGAAAATTCACCCCTCCACTTT. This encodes CASSLGGVENSPLHF.

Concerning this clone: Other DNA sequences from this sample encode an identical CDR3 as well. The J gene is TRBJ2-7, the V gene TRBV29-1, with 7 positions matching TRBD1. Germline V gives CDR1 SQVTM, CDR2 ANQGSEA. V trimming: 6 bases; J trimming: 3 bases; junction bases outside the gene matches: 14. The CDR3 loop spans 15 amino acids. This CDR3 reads CSVVYPQGVFYEQYF. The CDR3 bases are TGCAGCGTCGTTTACCCCCAGGGGGTGTTCTACGAGCAGTACTTC.

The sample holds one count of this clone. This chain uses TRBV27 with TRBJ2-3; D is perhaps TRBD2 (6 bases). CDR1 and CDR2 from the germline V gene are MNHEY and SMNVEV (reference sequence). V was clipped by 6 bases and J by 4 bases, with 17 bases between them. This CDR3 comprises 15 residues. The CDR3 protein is CASSLTSAKSDTQYF. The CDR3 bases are TGTGCCAGCAGCCTGACTAGTGCCAAATCAGATACGCAGTATTTT.

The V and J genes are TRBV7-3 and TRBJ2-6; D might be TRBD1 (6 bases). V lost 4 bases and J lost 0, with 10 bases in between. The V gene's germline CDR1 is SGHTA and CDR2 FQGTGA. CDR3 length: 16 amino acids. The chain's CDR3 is CASSWTAFSGANVLTF. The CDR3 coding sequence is TGTGCCAGCAGCTGGACAGCGTTCTCTGGGGCCAACGTCCTGACTTTC.

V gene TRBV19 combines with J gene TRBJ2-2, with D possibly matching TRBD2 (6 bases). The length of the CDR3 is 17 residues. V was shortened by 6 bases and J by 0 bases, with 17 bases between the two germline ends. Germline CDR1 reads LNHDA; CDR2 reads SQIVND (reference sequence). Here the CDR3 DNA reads TGTGCCAGTAGAACCCACCGGCGCGGGGCGAACACCGGGGAGCTGTTTTTT. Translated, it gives CASRTHRRGANTGELFF.

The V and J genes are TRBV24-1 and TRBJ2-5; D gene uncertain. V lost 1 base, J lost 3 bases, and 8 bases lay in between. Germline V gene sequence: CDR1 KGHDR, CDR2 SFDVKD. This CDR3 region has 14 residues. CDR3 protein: CATSDLFGEETQYF. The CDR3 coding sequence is TGTGCCACCAGTGATTTATTCGGAGAAGAGACCCAGTACTTC.

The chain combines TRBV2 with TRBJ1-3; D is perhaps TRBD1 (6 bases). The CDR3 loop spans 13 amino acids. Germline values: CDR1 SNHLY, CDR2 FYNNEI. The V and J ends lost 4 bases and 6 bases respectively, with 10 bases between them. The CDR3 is CASSGSGENTIYF. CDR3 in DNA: TGTGCCAGCAGTGGTTCAGGGGAAAACACCATATATTTT.

The CDR3 coding sequence is TGTGCCAGCAGCCAAAACCACTTGAGGGGGTCACCCCTCCACTTT. Translation: CASSQNHLRGSPLHF. The chain recombines TRBV3-1 (or the pseudogene TRBV3-2) with TRBJ1-6, with D possibly being TRBD1 (6 bases). This CDR3 has 15 residues. Germline CDR1 reads LGHDT; CDR2 reads YNNKEL (reference sequence). V gave up 2 bases and J gave up 10 bases, with 15 bases separating them.

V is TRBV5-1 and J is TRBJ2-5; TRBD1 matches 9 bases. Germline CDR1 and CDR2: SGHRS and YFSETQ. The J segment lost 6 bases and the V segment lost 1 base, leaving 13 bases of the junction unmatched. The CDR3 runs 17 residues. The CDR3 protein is CASSLRWDRAGVKTQYF. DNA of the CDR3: TGCGCCAGCAGCTTGAGGTGGGACAGGGCAGGAGTGAAGACCCAGTACTTC.

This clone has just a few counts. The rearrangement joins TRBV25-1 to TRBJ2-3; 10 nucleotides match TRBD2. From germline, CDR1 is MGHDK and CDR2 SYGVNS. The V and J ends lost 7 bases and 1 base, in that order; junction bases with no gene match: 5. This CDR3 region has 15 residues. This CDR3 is CASKRTSGGTDTQYF. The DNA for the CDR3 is TGTGCCAGCAAACGAACTAGCGGGGGCACAGATACGCAGTATTTT. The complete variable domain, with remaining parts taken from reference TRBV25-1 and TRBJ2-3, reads EADIYQTPRYLVIGTGKKITLECSQTMGHDKMYWYQQDPGMELHLIHYSYGVNSTEKGDLSSESTVSRIRTEHFPLTLESARPSHTSQYLCASKRTSGGTDTQYFGPGTRLTVL.

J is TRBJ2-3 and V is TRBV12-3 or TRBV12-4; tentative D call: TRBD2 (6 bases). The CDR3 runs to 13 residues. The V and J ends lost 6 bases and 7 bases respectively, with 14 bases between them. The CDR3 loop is CASSPGVAYTQYF. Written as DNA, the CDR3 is TGTGCCAGCAGCCCGGGGGTCGCCTATACGCAGTATTTT.

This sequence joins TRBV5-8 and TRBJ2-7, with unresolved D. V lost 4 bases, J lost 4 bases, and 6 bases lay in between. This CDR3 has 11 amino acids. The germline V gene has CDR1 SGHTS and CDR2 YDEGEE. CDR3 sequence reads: CASSQAYEQYF. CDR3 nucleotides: TGTGCCAGCAGCCAAGCGTACGAGCAGTACTTC.

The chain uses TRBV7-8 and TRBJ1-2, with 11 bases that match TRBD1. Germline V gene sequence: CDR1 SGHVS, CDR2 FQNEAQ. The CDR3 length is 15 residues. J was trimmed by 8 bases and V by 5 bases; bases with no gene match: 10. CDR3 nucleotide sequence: TGTGCCAGCAGCCAAGATGGACAGGGGGCATACGGCTACACCTTC. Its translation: CASSQDGQGAYGYTF.

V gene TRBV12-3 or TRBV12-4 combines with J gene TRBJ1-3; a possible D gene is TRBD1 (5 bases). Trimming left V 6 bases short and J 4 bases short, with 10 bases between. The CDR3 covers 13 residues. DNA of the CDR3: TGTGCCAGCAGGGCAGGGTACGGAAACACCATATATTTT. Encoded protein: CASRAGYGNTIYF.

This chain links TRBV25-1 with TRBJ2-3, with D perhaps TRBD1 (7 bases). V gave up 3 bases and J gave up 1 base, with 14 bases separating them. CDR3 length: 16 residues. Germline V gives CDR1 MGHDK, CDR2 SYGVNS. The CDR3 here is CASSDPRGAGTDTQYF. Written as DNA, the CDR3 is TGTGCCAGCAGTGACCCCAGGGGGGCGGGCACAGATACGCAGTATTTT. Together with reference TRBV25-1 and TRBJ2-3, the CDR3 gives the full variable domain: EADIYQTPRYLVIGTGKKITLECSQTMGHDKMYWYQQDPGMELHLIHYSYGVNSTEKGDLSSESTVSRIRTEHFPLTLESARPSHTSQYLCASSDPRGAGTDTQYFGPGTRLTVL.

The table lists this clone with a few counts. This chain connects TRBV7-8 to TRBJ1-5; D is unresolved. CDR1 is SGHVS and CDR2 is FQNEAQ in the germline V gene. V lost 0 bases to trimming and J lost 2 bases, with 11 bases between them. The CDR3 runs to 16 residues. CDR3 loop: CASSLARSFGNQPQHF. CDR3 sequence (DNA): TGTGCCAGCAGCTTAGCCAGGTCCTTTGGCAATCAGCCCCAGCATTTT.

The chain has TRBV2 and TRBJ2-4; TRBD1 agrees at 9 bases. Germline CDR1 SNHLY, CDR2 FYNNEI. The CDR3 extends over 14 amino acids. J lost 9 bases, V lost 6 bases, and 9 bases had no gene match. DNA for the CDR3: TGTGCCAGCAGCCCCGACAGGGGGTCTAGCATTCAGTACTTC. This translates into CASSPDRGSSIQYF.

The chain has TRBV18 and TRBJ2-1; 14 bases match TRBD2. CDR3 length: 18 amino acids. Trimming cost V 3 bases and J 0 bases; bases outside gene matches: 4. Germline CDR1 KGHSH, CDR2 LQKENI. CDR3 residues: CASSPRLAGGPSYNEQFF. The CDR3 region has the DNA TGTGCCAGCTCACCCAGACTAGCGGGAGGGCCCTCCTACAATGAGCAGTTCTTC.

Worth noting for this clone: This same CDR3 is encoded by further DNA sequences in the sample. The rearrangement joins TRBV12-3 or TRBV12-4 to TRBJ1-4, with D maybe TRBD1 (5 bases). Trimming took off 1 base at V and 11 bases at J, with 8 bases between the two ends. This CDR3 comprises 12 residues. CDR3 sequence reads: CASSLGGEKLFF. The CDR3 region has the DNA TGTGCCAGCAGTTTAGGGGGGGAGAAACTGTTTTTT.